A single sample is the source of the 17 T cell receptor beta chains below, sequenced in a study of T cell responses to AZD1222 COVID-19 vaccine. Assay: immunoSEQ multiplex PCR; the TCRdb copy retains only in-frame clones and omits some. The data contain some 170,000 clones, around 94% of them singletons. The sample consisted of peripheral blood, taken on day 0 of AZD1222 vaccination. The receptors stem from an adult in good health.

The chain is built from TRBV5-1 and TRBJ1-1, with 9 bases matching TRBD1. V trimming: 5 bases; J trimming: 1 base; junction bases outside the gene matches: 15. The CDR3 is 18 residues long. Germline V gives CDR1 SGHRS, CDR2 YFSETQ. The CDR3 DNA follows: TGCGCCAGCAGTTTTCGGACCTCGGACAGGGGAAAGAACACTGAAGCTTTCTTT. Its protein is CASSFRTSDRGKNTEAFF.

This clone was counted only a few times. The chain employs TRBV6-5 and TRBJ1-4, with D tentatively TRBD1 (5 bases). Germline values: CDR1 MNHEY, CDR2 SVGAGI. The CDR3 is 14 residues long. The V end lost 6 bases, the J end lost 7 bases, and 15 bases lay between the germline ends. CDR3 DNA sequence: TGTGCCAGCAGGTCCCGGGGGGAGGGTGAAAAACTGTTTTTT. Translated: CASRSRGEGEKLFF.

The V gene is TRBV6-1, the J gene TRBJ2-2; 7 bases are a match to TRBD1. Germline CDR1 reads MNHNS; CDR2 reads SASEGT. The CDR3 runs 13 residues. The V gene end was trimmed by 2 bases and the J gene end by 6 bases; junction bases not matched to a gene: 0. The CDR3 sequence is CASSEQGAGELFF. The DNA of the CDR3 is TGTGCCAGCAGTGAACAGGGGGCCGGGGAGCTGTTTTTT.

CDR3 loop: CAWSNRGGNNSPLHF. DNA of the CDR3: TGTGCCTGGAGTAACAGGGGGGGAAATAATTCACCCCTCCACTTT. The rearrangement links TRBV30 to TRBJ1-6; 8 nucleotides match TRBD1. The germline gives CDR1 GTSNPN, CDR2 SVGIG (reference sequence). With V trimmed by 2 bases and J by 5 bases, 5 bases remained unmatched. The CDR3 loop spans 15 amino acids.

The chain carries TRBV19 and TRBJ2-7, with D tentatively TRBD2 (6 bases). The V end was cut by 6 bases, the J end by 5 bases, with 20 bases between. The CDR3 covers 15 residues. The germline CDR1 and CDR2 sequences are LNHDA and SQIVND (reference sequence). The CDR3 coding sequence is TGTGCCAGTAGCGCGTTGGGGGGAGGCTGGGACGAGCAGTACTTC. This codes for CASSALGGGWDEQYF. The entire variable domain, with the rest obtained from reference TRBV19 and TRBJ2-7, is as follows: DGGITQSPKYLFRKEGQNVTLSCEQNLNHDAMYWYRQDPGQGLRLIYYSQIVNDFQKGDIAEGYSVSREKKESFPLTVTSAQKNPTAFYLCASSALGGGWDEQYFGPGTRLTVT.

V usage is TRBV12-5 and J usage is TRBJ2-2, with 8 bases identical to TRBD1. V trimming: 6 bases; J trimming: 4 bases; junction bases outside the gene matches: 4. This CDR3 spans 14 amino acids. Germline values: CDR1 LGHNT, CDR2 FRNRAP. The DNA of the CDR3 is TGTGCTAGTGGGCAGGGGGCTAGCACCGGGGAGCTGTTTTTT. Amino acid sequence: CASGQGASTGELFF. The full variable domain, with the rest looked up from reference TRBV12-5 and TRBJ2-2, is DARVTQTPRHKVTEMGQEVTMRCQPILGHNTVFWYRQTMMQGLELLAYFRNRAPLDDSGMPKDRFSAEMPDATLATLKIQPSEPRDSAVYFCASGQGASTGELFFGEGSRLTVL.

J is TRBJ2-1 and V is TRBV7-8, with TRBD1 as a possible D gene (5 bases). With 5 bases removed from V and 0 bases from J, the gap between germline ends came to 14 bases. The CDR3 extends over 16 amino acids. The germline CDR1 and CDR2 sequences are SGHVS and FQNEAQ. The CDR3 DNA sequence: TGTGCCAGCAGCCCGGCAGGGTTTAGCTCCTACAATGAGCAGTTCTTC. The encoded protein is CASSPAGFSSYNEQFF.

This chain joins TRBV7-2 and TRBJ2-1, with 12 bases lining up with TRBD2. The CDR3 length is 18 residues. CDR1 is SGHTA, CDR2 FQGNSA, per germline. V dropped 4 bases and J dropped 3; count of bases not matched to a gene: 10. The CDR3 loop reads CASSSNPLLAGGYNEQFF. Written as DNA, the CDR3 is TGTGCCAGCAGCTCCAACCCTCTACTAGCGGGGGGCTACAATGAGCAGTTCTTC.

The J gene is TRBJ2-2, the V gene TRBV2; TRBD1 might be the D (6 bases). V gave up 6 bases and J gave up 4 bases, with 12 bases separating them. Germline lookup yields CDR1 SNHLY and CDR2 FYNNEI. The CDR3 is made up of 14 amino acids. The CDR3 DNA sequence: TGTGCCAGCAGAGGGGACACCAGCACCGGGGAGCTGTTTTTT. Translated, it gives CASRGDTSTGELFF. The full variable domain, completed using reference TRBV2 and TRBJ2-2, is EPEVTQTPSHQVTQMGQEVILRCVPISNHLYFYWYRQILGQKVEFLVSFYNNEISEKSEIFDDQFSVERPDGSNFTLKIRSTKLEDSAMYFCASRGDTSTGELFFGEGSRLTVL.

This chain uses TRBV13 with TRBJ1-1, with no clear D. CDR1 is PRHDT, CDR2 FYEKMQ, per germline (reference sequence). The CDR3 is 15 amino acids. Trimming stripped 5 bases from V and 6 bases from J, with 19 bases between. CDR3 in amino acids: CASSPIGPGLAEAFF. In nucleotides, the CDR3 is TGTGCCAGCAGCCCTATTGGCCCAGGCTTGGCTGAAGCTTTCTTT.

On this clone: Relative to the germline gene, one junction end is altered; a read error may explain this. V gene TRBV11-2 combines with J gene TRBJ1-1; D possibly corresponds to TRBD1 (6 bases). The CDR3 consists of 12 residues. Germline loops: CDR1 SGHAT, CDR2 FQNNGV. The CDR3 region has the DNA TGTGCCAGCAGCCTAGACAGGAGTGAAGCTTTCTTT. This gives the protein CASSLDRSEAFF.

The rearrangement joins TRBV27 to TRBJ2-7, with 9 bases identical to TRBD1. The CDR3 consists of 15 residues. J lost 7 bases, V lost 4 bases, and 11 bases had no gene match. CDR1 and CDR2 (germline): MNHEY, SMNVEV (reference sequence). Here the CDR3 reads CASSSPQGASWEQYF. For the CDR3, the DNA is TGTGCCAGCAGTTCCCCACAGGGGGCTTCTTGGGAGCAGTACTTC.

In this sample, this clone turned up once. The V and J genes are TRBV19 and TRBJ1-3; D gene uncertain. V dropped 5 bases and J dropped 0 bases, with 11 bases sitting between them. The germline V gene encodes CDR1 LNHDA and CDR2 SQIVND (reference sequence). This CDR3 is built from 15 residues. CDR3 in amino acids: CASSEDGNSGNTIYF. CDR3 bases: TGTGCCAGTAGTGAAGACGGAAACTCTGGAAACACCATATATTTT.

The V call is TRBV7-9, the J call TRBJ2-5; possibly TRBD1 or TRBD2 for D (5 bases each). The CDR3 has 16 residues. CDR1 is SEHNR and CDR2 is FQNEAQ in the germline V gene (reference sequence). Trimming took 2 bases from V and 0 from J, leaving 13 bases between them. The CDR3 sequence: CASSLLGTIDQETQYF. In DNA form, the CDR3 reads TGTGCCAGCAGCTTATTAGGGACGATCGACCAAGAGACCCAGTACTTC.

CDR3 residues: CASSPSKGSWDTQYF. The CDR3, as DNA: TGCGCCAGCAGCCCTTCTAAAGGGAGTTGGGATACGCAGTATTTT. The chain has TRBV4-3 and TRBJ2-3, with a tentative D call TRBD2 (5 bases). CDR1 is LGHNA, CDR2 YSLEER, per germline. The ends were cut back, 4 bases at V and 6 bases at J, with 17 bases in the middle. The CDR3 spans 15 residues.

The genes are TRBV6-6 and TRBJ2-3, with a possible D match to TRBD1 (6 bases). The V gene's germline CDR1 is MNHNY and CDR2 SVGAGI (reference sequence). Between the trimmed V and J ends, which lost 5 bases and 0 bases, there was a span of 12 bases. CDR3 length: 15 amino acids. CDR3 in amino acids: CASSTGTFSTDTQYF. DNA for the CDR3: TGTGCCAGCAGTACCGGGACATTTAGCACAGATACGCAGTATTTT.

As DNA, the CDR3 is TGTGCCATCAGTGAGTCGGGGACTAATGAAAAACTGTTTTTT. Amino acids: CAISESGTNEKLFF. The gene calls are TRBV10-3 and TRBJ1-4; D is uncertain. The CDR3 has 14 amino acids. Looked up from germline, CDR1 is ENHRY and CDR2 is SYGVKD. Trimming removed 0 bases from V and 2 bases from J, with 4 bases in between.